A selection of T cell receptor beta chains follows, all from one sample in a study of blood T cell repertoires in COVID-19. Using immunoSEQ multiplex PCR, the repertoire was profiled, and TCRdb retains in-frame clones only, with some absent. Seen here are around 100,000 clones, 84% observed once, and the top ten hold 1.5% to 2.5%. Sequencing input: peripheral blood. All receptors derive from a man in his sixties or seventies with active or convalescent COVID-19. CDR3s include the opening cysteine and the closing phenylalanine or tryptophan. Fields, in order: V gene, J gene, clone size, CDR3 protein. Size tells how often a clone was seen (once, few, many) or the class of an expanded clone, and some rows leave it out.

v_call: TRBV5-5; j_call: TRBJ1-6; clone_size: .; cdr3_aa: CASRVTGAFNSPLHF
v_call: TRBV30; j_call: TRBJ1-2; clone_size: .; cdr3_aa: CAWSVLSMDGRRDGYTF
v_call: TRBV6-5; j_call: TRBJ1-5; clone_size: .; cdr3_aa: CASRPTGVGNQPQHF
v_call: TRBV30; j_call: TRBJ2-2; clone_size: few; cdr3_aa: CAWKTSGNTGELFF
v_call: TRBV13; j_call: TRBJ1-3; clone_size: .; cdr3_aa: CASSGGKRENTIYF
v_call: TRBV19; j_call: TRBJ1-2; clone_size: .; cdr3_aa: CASTSGSAEGGYTF
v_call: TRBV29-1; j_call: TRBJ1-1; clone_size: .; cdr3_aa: CSAGQNTEAFF
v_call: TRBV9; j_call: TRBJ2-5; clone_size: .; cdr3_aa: CASSVGLSSGGQETQYF
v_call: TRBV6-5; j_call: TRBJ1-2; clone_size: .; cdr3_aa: CASSLDRDAGYTF
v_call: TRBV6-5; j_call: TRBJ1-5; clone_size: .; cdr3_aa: CAALGPNQPQHF
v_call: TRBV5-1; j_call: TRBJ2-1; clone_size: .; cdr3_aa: CASSSGTSGGLSSYNEQFF
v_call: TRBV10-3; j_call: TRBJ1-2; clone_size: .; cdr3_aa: CAISESSGYGYTF
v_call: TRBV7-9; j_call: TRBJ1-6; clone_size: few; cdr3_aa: CASAPGDRRSYNSPLHF
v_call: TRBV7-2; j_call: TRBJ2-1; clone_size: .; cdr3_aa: CASSFGLAGGLDEQFF
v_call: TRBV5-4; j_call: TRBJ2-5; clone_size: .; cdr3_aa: CASSSRQGQETQYF
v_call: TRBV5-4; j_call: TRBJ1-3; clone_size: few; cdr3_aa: CASSRDRARGNTIYF
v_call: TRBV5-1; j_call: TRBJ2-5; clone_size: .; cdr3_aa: CASSLAGGGVQETQYF
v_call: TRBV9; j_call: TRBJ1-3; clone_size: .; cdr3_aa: CASSVAGGRNSGNTIYF
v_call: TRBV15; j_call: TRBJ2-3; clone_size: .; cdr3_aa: CATSREYAGVGTDTQYF
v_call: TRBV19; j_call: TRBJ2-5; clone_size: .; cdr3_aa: CASSPGGAGLQETQYF
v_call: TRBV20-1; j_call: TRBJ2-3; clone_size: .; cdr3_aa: CSASSAGGTDTQYF
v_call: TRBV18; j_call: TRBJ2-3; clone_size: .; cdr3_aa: CASSPTSGDGYTQYF
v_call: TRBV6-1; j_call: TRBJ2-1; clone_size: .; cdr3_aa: CASSEARSGGAGNEQFF
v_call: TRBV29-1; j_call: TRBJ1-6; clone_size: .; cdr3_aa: CSARQGENSPLHF
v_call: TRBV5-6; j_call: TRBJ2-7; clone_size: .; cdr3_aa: CASSSGGTAYEQYF
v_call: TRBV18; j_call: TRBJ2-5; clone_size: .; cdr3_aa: CASSPPSGETQYF
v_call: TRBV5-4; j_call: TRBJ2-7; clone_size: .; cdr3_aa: CASSSSTPPRAYEQYF
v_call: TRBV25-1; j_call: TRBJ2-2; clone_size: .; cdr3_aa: CATARGSGGPNTGELFF
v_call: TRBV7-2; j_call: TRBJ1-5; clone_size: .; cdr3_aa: CASSFINRDQPQHF
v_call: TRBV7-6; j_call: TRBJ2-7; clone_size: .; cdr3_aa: CASSRTSGGPYEQYF
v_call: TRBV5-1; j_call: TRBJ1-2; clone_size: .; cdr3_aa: CASSPQGLLGYTF
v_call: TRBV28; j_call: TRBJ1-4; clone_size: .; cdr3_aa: CATYKRDRPSGGEKLFF
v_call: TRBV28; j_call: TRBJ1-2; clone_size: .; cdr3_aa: CASSQTTAGNYGYTF
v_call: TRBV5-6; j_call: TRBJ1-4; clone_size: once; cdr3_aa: CASSQGTGARDEKLFF
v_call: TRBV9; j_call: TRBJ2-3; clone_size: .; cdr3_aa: CASSVPGGGKRDTQYF
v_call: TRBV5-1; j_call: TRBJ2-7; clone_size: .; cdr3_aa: CASSNQDRFSYEQYF
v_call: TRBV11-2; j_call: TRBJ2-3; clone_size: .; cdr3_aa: CASSLSIPSGGHTDTQYF
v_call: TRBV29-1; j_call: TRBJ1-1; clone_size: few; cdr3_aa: CSVGDPGYKAFF
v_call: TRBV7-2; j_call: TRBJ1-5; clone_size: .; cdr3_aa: CASSLAGGQPQHF
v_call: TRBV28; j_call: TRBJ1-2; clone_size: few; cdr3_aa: CASRPGQGSGYTF
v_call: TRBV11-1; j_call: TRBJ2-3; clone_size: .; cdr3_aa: CASSFNLRGDTQYF
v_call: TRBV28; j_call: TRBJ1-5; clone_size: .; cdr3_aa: CASEGDNQPQHF
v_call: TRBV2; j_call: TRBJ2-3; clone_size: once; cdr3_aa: CASRNSGGISTDTQYF
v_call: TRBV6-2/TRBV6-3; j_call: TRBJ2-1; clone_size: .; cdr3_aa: CASSYPLGGDGRRNEQFF
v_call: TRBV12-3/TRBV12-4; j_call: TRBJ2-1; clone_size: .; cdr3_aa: CASSKTAYNEQFF
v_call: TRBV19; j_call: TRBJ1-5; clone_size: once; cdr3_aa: CASSIYKGSNQPQHF
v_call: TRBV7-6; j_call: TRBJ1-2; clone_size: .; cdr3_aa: CASSLVGDRGGDGYTF
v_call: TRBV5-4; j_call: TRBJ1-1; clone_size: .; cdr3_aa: CASSLGMRTEAFF
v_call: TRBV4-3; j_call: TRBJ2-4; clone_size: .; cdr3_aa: CASSQAGTGNIQYF
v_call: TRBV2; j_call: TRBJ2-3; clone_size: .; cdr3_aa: CASSRQGIFTDTQYF
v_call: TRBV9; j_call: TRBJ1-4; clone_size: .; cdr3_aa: CASSVNSAGEKLFF
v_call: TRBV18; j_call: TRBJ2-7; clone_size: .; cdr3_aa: CASSPASGDYEQYF
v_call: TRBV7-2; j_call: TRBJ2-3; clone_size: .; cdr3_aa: CASSLQPVGAGGTDTQYF
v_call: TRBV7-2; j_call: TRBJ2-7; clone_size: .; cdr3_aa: CASSPQTGSYEQYF
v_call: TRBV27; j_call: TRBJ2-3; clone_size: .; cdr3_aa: CASSSYPSTDTQYF
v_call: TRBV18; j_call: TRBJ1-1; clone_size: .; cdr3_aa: CASSPPAGWAFF
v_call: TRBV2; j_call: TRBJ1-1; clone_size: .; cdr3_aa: CASSAHEGTEAFF
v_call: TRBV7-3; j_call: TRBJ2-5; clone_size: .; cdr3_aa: CASSRGGRQETQYF